Listed here are 27 T cell receptor beta chains from one sample, sequenced in a study of a mutant IDH1 vaccine in newly diagnosed glioma. This sample's time point: week 5, during vaccination. It was 300 ug of mutant IDH1 20-mer peptide that made up each vaccine dose, given with topical imiquimod. No antigen is known for these receptors. TCRdb's copy holds only in-frame clones and misses some; the assay was immunoSEQ multiplex PCR. This table has about 38,000 clones, approximately 80% appearing once. This material consisted of PBMCs, taken from a glioma patient whose treatment included an IDH1 peptide vaccine. The origin of the receptors is a man aged 40-55 years with glioma.

This chain connects TRBV4-1 to TRBJ1-3; D gene ambiguous. The ends were cut back, 4 bases at V and 4 bases at J, with 8 bases in the middle. Germline values: CDR1 MGHRA, CDR2 YSYEKL. The CDR3 has 13 residues. Written as DNA, the CDR3 is TGCGCCAGCAGCCCCAGACCGGGAAACACCATATATTTT. It specifies CASSPRPGNTIYF.

J is TRBJ2-5 and V is TRBV6-6; no firm D call. The CDR3 is made up of 13 amino acids. V dropped 6 bases and J dropped 3 bases, with 11 bases sitting between them. CDR1 and CDR2 from the germline V gene are MNHNY and SVGAGI (reference sequence). Here the CDR3 reads CASSLTPEETQYF. The CDR3 bases are TGTGCCAGCAGCTTGACCCCCGAAGAGACCCAGTACTTC.

This chain joins TRBV6-6 and TRBJ1-1, with a possible D match to TRBD1 (6 bases). The length of the CDR3 is 12 residues. The V gene lost 7 bases and the J gene lost 4 bases, with 10 bases spanning the gap. Germline loops: CDR1 MNHNY, CDR2 SVGAGI (reference sequence). The CDR3: CASIQGSTEAFF. CDR3 nucleotides: TGTGCCAGCATCCAGGGGAGCACTGAAGCTTTCTTT.

This clone was seen more than once but under ten times. The chain employs TRBV30 and TRBJ1-3; no firm D call. Trimming stripped 0 bases from V and 1 base from J, with 4 bases between. The CDR3 contains 13 residues. Per the germline V gene, CDR1 is GTSNPN and CDR2 is SVGIG (reference sequence). CDR3 nucleotides: TGTGCCTGGAGTGTGAAGTCTGGAAACACCATATATTTT. It yields the protein CAWSVKSGNTIYF.

V gene TRBV4-2 combines with J gene TRBJ2-7; perhaps D is TRBD1 or TRBD2 (6 bases each). Germline-derived CDR1 and CDR2 are LGHNA and YNFKEQ. V shed 4 bases and J shed 2 bases, with 12 bases lying between them. The CDR3 contains 14 residues. Here the CDR3 reads CASSLGGTAYEQYF. CDR3 DNA: TGTGCCAGCAGCCTAGGGGGGACCGCCTACGAGCAGTACTTC.

The chain carries TRBV5-6 and TRBJ1-2; perhaps TRBD1 as D (5 bases). V lost 3 bases and J lost 1, with 7 bases in between. CDR3 size: 13 residues. CDR1 is SGHDT, CDR2 YYEEEE, per germline. CDR3 residues: CASSSGLNYGYTF. CDR3 in DNA: TGTGCCAGCAGCTCGGGACTTAACTATGGCTACACCTTC.

This clone was counted between two and nine times. V gene TRBV6-1 combines with J gene TRBJ1-5, with a tentative D call TRBD1 (6 bases). In germline, CDR1 is MNHNS, CDR2 SASEGT. V was pared by 8 bases and J by 4 bases, with 15 bases between. This CDR3 is built from 14 residues. The CDR3 here is CASDTGFWNQPQHF. CDR3 nucleotide sequence: TGTGCCAGCGACACAGGGTTCTGGAATCAGCCCCAGCATTTT.

The J gene is TRBJ1-2, the V gene TRBV9; D is uncertain. This CDR3 has 12 residues. Trimming stripped 0 bases from V and 6 bases from J, with 6 bases between. The germline V gene encodes CDR1 SGDLS and CDR2 YYNGEE. In DNA, the CDR3 is TGTGCCAGCAGCGTAGCTCGGGATGGCTACACCTTC. Encoded protein: CASSVARDGYTF. Full variable domain (rest looked up from reference TRBV9 and TRBJ1-2): DSGVTQTPKHLITATGQRVTLRCSPRSGDLSVYWYQQSLDQGLQFLIQYYNGEERAKGNILERFSAQQFPDLHSELNLSSLELGDSALYFCASSVARDGYTFGSGTRLTVV.

This chain uses TRBV5-1 with TRBJ2-1; D possibly corresponds to TRBD1 (5 bases). V was cut by 4 bases and J by 4 bases, with 9 bases left in between. CDR1 and CDR2 from the germline V gene are SGHRS and YFSETQ. This CDR3 has 13 residues. Here the CDR3 DNA reads TGCGCCAGCAGCCTCAGGGTTTACAATGAGCAGTTCTTC. This encodes CASSLRVYNEQFF.

The CDR3: CASSSGQGAITGELFF. The DNA of the CDR3 is TGTGCCAGCAGCAGCGGACAGGGGGCAATCACCGGGGAGCTGTTTTTT. V gene TRBV7-6 combines with J gene TRBJ2-2, with TRBD1 identical over 11 bases. The ends lost 5 bases at V and 4 bases at J; junction bases unmatched: 6. The germline CDR1 and CDR2 sequences are SGHVS and FNYEAQ. The CDR3 extends over 16 amino acids.

This rearrangement joins TRBV5-1 to TRBJ1-2; no firm D call. Germline loops: CDR1 SGHRS, CDR2 YFSETQ. The CDR3 contains 16 residues. With 6 bases removed from V and 0 bases from J, the gap between germline ends came to 18 bases. CDR3 amino acids: CASTVGNSGANYGYTF. The CDR3 coding sequence is TGCGCCAGCACCGTTGGGAATTCCGGGGCTAACTATGGCTACACCTTC.

This rearrangement joins TRBV6-4 to TRBJ2-3, with D maybe TRBD2 (5 bases). V was shortened by 2 bases and J by 0 bases, with 15 bases between the two germline ends. CDR1 is MRHNA and CDR2 is SNTAGT in the germline V gene. This CDR3 comprises 17 residues. The CDR3 is CASSDPKEEPSTDTQYF. The CDR3 DNA sequence: TGTGCCAGCAGTGACCCTAAGGAGGAGCCTAGCACAGATACGCAGTATTTT.

This sequence joins TRBV13 and TRBJ1-6, with TRBD1 matching over 8 bases. The CDR3 totals 16 residues. The V and J ends lost 4 bases and 7 bases, in that order; junction bases with no gene match: 9. CDR1 is PRHDT and CDR2 is FYEKMQ in the germline V gene (reference sequence). The CDR3, as DNA: TGTGCCAGCAGCTGGACAGGGAGCACCGGGAATTCACCCCTCCACTTT. This gives the protein CASSWTGSTGNSPLHF.

The rearrangement joins TRBV5-1 to TRBJ1-1; TRBD1 is a possible D gene (5 bases). The CDR3 length is 16 residues. CDR1 is SGHRS and CDR2 is YFSETQ in the germline V gene. With 4 bases removed from V and 0 bases from J, the gap between germline ends came to 16 bases. The CDR3 DNA is TGCGCCAGCAGCCTACCAACCGGGACGGTGAACACTGAAGCTTTCTTT. This codes for CASSLPTGTVNTEAFF.

This rearrangement joins TRBV4-1 to TRBJ2-1; D is ambiguous. CDR1 is MGHRA, CDR2 YSYEKL, per germline. This CDR3 spans 17 amino acids. V lost 0 bases and J 6 bases, leaving 18 bases between the germline ends. The CDR3: CASSQEPTDVRSNEQFF. The CDR3 bases are TGCGCCAGCAGCCAAGAGCCGACGGATGTCCGATCCAATGAGCAGTTCTTC.

This clone occurred a few times. The V gene is TRBV14, the J gene TRBJ1-1, with D perhaps TRBD1 (5 bases). There are 14 residues in the CDR3. Trimming took 6 bases from V and 7 from J, leaving 18 bases between them. CDR1 is SGHDN, CDR2 FVKESK, per germline. The CDR3 reads CASSRGRAPYEAFF. CDR3 nucleotides: TGTGCCAGCAGTAGGGGCAGGGCCCCCTATGAAGCTTTCTTT.

The chain recombines TRBV19 with TRBJ1-5, with a tentative D call TRBD1 (5 bases). Germline V CDR1 and CDR2: LNHDA, SQIVND (reference sequence). This CDR3 has 15 residues. The V and J ends lost 3 bases and 3 bases respectively, with 12 bases between them. CDR3 coding DNA: TGTGCCAGTAGTATCAGGGCGGGCGCCAATCAGCCCCAGCATTTT. The encoded protein is CASSIRAGANQPQHF.

This sequence joins TRBV30 and TRBJ2-1, with D perhaps assigned TRBD1 or TRBD2 (7 bases each). With 4 bases removed from V and 9 bases from J, the gap between germline ends came to 16 bases. The CDR3 contains 13 residues. CDR1 is GTSNPN, CDR2 SVGIG, per germline (reference sequence). The CDR3 loop is CAWMAGGVGEQFF. The CDR3 nucleotides are TGTGCCTGGATGGCAGGGGGGGTAGGTGAGCAGTTCTTC.

As DNA, the CDR3 is TGTGCCATCAGTGACCCCCACTCAAGCTCCTACGAGCAGTACTTC. It encodes CAISDPHSSSYEQYF. The chain uses TRBV10-3 and TRBJ2-7; no clear D. This CDR3 region has 15 residues. Trimming shortened V by 3 bases and J by 0 bases, and 12 bases separated the two germline ends. CDR1 ENHRY and CDR2 SYGVKD come from the germline V gene.

The V and J genes are TRBV29-1 and TRBJ1-4; TRBD1 is a possible D gene (5 bases). Trimming took off 6 bases at V and 7 bases at J, with 18 bases between the two ends. In germline, CDR1 is SQVTM, CDR2 ANQGSEA. The CDR3 runs 14 residues. The CDR3 loop is CSVVDPGASEKLFF. The CDR3 coding sequence is TGCAGCGTCGTAGACCCTGGGGCTAGTGAAAAACTGTTTTTT.

CDR3 nucleotide sequence: TGTGCCAGCAGCCGTAAAACAGGGCACACTGAAGCTTTCTTT. Translation gives CASSRKTGHTEAFF. The chain has TRBV5-6 and TRBJ1-1, with D perhaps matching TRBD1 (6 bases). CDR3 length equals 14 residues. Trimming took off 4 bases at V and 3 bases at J, with 13 bases between the two ends. Germline-derived CDR1 and CDR2 are SGHDT and YYEEEE.

This clone has just a few counts. This chain uses TRBV19 with TRBJ1-2; D is possibly TRBD1 (6 bases). V was clipped by 5 bases and J by 4 bases, with 20 bases between them. This CDR3 contains 16 residues. Germline V lookup: CDR1 LNHDA, CDR2 SQIVND (reference sequence). CDR3 region: CASSPLGGAEGYGYTF. CDR3 nucleotides: TGTGCCAGTAGTCCCCTCGGGGGGGCAGAGGGCTATGGCTACACCTTC.

The sample holds a few counts of this clone. This chain joins TRBV5-6 and TRBJ1-6; no clear D. The V and J ends lost 2 bases and 1 base respectively, with 7 bases between them. The germline CDR1 and CDR2 sequences are SGHDT and YYEEEE. The CDR3 totals 15 residues. The CDR3 coding sequence is TGTGCCAGCAGCTTTGGGCGGTCCTATAATTCACCCCTCCACTTT. This gives the protein CASSFGRSYNSPLHF.

The gene calls are TRBV6-1 and TRBJ2-7; a weak D match, TRBD2 (6 bases). The CDR3 loop spans 16 amino acids. V lost 2 bases, J lost 3 bases, and 17 bases lay in between. Germline assignment: CDR1 MNHNS and CDR2 SASEGT. Written as DNA, the CDR3 is TGTGCCAGCAGTGAATCCGTGGCAGGGAGGAACTACGAGCAGTACTTC. As protein: CASSESVAGRNYEQYF.

The chain couples TRBV7-8 to TRBJ2-2; D uncertain. The CDR3 runs to 14 residues. V was trimmed by 5 bases and J by 5 bases, leaving 12 bases between them. The V gene's germline CDR1 is SGHVS and CDR2 FQNEAQ. The CDR3 protein is CASSRIVVTGELFF. The CDR3 DNA follows: TGTGCCAGCAGCCGCATTGTAGTGACCGGGGAGCTGTTTTTT. The whole variable domain, filled in from reference TRBV7-8 and TRBJ2-2, reads GAGVSQSPRYKVAKRGQDVALRCDPISGHVSLFWYQQALGQGPEFLTYFQNEAQLDKSGLPSDRFFAERPEGSVSTLKIQRTQQEDSAVYLCASSRIVVTGELFFGEGSRLTVL.

The table lists this clone with a count of one. J is TRBJ2-3 and V is TRBV7-9, with D unresolved. The V end lost 5 bases, the J end lost 2 bases, and 17 bases lay between the germline ends. The V gene's germline CDR1 is SEHNR and CDR2 FQNEAQ (reference sequence). The CDR3 totals 16 residues. The CDR3 region is CASSPPFRVSTDTQYF. DNA for the CDR3: TGTGCCAGCAGCCCACCGTTCCGGGTCTCCACAGATACGCAGTATTTT.

The V and J genes are TRBV7-8 and TRBJ1-4; D may be TRBD1 (5 bases). Germline CDR1 is SGHVS and CDR2 is FQNEAQ. The CDR3 has 13 residues. The V gene lost 6 bases and the J gene lost 10 bases, with 15 bases spanning the gap. The CDR3 here is CASSLGGGGKLFF. In DNA, the CDR3 is TGTGCCAGCAGTCTCGGGGGGGGTGGAAAACTGTTTTTT.